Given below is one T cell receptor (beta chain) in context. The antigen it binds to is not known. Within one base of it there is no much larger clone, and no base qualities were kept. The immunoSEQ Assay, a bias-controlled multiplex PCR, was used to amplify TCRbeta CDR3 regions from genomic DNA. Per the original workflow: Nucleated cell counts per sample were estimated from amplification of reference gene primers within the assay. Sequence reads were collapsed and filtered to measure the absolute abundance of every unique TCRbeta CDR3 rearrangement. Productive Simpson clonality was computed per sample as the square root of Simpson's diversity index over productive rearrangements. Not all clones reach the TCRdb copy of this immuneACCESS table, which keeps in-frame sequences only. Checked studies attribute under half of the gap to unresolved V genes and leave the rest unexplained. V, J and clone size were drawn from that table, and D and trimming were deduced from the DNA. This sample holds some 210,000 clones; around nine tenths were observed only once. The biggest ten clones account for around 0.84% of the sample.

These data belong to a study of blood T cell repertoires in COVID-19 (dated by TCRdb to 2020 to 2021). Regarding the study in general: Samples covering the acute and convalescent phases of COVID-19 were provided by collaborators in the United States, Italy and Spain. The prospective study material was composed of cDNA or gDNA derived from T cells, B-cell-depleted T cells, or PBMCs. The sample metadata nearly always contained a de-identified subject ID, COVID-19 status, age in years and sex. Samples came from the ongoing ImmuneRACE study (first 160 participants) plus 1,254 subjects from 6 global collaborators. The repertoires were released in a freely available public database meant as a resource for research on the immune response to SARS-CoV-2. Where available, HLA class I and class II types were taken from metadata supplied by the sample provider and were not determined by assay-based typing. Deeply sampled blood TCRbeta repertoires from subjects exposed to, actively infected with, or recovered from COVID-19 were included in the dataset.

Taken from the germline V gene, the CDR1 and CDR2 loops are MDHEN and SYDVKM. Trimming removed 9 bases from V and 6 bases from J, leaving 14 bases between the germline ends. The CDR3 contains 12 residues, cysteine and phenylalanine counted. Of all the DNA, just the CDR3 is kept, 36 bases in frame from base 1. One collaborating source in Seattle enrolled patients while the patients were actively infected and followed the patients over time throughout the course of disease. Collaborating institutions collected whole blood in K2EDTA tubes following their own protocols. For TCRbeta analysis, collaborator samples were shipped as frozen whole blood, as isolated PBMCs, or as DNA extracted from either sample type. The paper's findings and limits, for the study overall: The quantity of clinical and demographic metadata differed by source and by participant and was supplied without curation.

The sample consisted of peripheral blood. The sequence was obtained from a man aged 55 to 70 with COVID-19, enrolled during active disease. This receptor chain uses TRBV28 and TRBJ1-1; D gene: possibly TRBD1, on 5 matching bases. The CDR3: CASKGGVPEAFF. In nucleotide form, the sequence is TGTGCCAGTAAGGGAGGGGTGCCTGAAGCTTTCTTT.